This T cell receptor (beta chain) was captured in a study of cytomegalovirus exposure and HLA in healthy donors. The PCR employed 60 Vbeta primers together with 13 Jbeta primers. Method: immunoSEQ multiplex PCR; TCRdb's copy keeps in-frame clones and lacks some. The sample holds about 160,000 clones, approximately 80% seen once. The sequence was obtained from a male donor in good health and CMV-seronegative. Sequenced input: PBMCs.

Written as DNA, the CDR3 is TGTGCCAGCAGCTTTGGAGGTTTTAGGGAACAAGAGACCCAGTACTTC. It codes for CASSFGGFREQETQYF. This chain links TRBV7-8 with TRBJ2-5; D is possibly TRBD2 (5 bases). Germline values: CDR1 SGHVS, CDR2 FQNEAQ. This CDR3 has 16 residues. Trimming took 3 bases from V and 2 from J, leaving 16 bases between them.